This T cell receptor (beta chain) was captured in a study of PD-1 blockade in classical Hodgkin lymphoma. General observations from the study: Patients excluded were those beginning nivolumab under 1 year after ASCT. Complete responders showed a baseline diversity that resembled the diversity of newly diagnosed patients.

All patients experienced relapse after autologous stem cell transplantation, and brentuximab vedotin exposure was variable. TCRdb's table, derived via immunoSEQ multiplex PCR, lists solely in-frame clones and lacks some. Here the sample spans just under 100,000 clones, 65% to 85% being singletons. Points on this clone: What it recognizes is unknown.

Sequenced here: peripheral blood mononuclear cells (PBMCs), sampled at baseline. This TCR was sampled from a human donor with classical Hodgkin lymphoma.

CDR3 region: CASSPGDSRTNYGYTF. The CDR3, as DNA: TGTGCCAGTAGTCCGGGGGACAGCCGAACTAACTATGGCTACACCTTC. The gene calls are TRBV19 and TRBJ1-2, with 7 nucleotides matching TRBD1. V gave up 5 bases and J gave up 0 bases; unmatched junction bases: 9. The CDR3 runs 16 residues. Germline-derived CDR1 and CDR2 are LNHDA and SQIVND (reference sequence).